The rows below give T cell receptor beta chains drawn from one sample of a study of response to subunit inactivated influenza vaccine. TCRdb ran MiXCR on the RT-PCR reads and lists one entry per CDR3 protein. The sample shows around 760,000 distinct CDR3 sequences, roughly 14% of them seen only once. The source was PBMCs from blood, collected about 14 days before vaccination. Source of these receptors: a man aged 45-60 years who received an inactivated influenza vaccine. Each CDR3 is given with its conserved first and last residue. The D gene is left open where the match is weak. Size tells how often a clone was seen (once, few, many) or the class of an expanded clone, and some rows leave it out.

size	V	J	D	CDR3	DNA
few	TRBV20-1	TRBJ2-7	TRBD2	CSARVSVGGRAHEQYF	TGCAGTGCTAGAGTTTCGGTCGGCGGGAGGGCCCACGAGCAGTACTTC
few	TRBV10-3	TRBJ2-1	-	CAIGGGYQGTVRNEQFF	TGTGCCATCGGGGGGGGTTATCAGGGGACGGTGAGGAATGAGCAGTTCTTC
-	TRBV2	TRBJ2-1	TRBD1	CASIPNRGNEQFF	TGTGCCAGCATCCCCAACAGGGGAAATGAGCAGTTCTTC
-	TRBV6-1	TRBJ1-2	TRBD1	CASSKGQGAVWGYTF	TGTGCCAGCAGTAAAGGACAGGGGGCTGTGTGGGGCTACACCTTC
many	TRBV11-2	TRBJ2-1	-	CASRTDRSSYNEQFF	TGTGCCAGCAGGACGGACAGAAGCTCCTACAATGAGCAGTTCTTC
-	TRBV20-1	TRBJ1-2	-	CSASSGTYGYTF	TGCAGTGCTAGCTCGGGGACCTATGGCTACACCTTC
-	TRBV7-2	TRBJ2-3	-	CASSPRLVPDTQYF	TGTGCCAGCAGCCCCCGACTAGTGCCAGATACGCAGTATTTT
few	TRBV28	TRBJ2-3	-	CASSPGDTDTQYF	TGTGCCAGCAGTCCCGGGGACACAGATACGCAGTATTTT
many	TRBV6-6	TRBJ1-5	-	CASCSQGHQPQHF	TGTGCCAGTTGTTCGCAGGGCCACCAGCCCCAGCATTTT
-	TRBV20-1	TRBJ2-1	TRBD2	CSASRPGLAYNEQFF	TGCAGTGCAAGCCGACCGGGACTAGCGTACAATGAGCAGTTCTTC
-	TRBV5-5	TRBJ2-4	-	CASSTGQLVAKNIQYF	TGTGCCAGCAGCACCGGACAGTTAGTAGCCAAAAACATTCAGTACTTC
few	TRBV2	TRBJ1-1	-	CASAGPTNTEAFF	TGTGCCAGCGCGGGACCGACAAACACTGAAGCTTTCTTT
-	TRBV5-1	TRBJ2-5	TRBD2	CASSPGGTKETQYF	TGCGCCAGCAGCCCCGGGGGGACGAAAGAGACCCAGTACTTC
-	TRBV5-1	TRBJ2-7	-	CASSLGQEWGRYEQYF	TGCGCCAGCAGCTTGGGCCAAGAATGGGGGCGTTACGAGCAGTACTTC
-	TRBV20-1	TRBJ2-7	-	CSARDLGVESEQYF	TGCAGTGCTAGAGATTTGGGGGTTGAATCCGAGCAGTACTTC
many	TRBV2	TRBJ1-5	-	CASSDYSNQPQHF	TGTGCCAGCAGTGATTATAGCAATCAGCCCCAGCATTTT
-	TRBV4-2	TRBJ2-7	-	CASSQGSAGAYEQYF	TGTGCCAGCAGCCAAGGTTCAGCAGGAGCCTACGAGCAGTACTTC
few	TRBV29-1	TRBJ2-3	-	CSVDLVPDTQYF	TGCAGCGTTGATCTGGTCCCAGATACGCAGTATTTT
-	TRBV27	TRBJ2-1	-	CASSSAGDIYNEQFF	TGTGCCAGCAGTTCCGCGGGGGACATCTACAATGAGCAGTTCTTC
many	TRBV7-2	TRBJ2-4	-	CASSLGDSKNIQYF	TGTGCCAGCAGCTTAGGCGACAGCAAAAACATTCAGTACTTC
few	TRBV7-2	TRBJ2-2	-	CASSLAPETGELFF	TGTGCCAGCAGCTTAGCTCCGGAGACCGGGGAGCTGTTTTTT
few	TRBV5-1	TRBJ2-7	TRBD2	CASSPRGGAIIFRGDEQYF	TGCGCCAGCAGCCCCCGGGGGGGGGCGATAATCTTTCGCGGCGACGAGCAGTACTTC
-	TRBV7-2	TRBJ2-7	-	CASSLLPYEQYF	TGTGCCAGCAGCTTATTGCCCTACGAGCAGTACTTC
-	TRBV3-1	TRBJ2-4	-	CAFSPGLVGVGTKNIQYF	TGTGCCTTCAGCCCGGGATTGGTTGGAGTTGGAACCAAAAACATTCAGTACTTC
few	TRBV4-2	TRBJ2-3	-	CASSQESSSKEDTQYF	TGTGCCAGCAGCCAAGAGAGTAGCAGCAAGGAAGATACGCAGTATTTT
many	TRBV7-9	TRBJ1-1	-	CASSLAGNLYTEAFF	TGTGCCAGCAGCTTAGCAGGAAATTTGTACACTGAAGCTTTCTTT
-	TRBV7-8	TRBJ2-5	-	CASSLVVHKSGETQYF	TGTGCCAGCAGCTTAGTGGTACACAAGTCCGGAGAGACCCAGTACTTC
many	TRBV5-1	TRBJ1-1	-	CASSPGDIINSEAFF	TGCGCCAGCAGCCCCGGGGACATAATTAATAGTGAAGCTTTCTTT
few	TRBV29-1	TRBJ1-1	-	CSADGGMGTEAFF	TGCAGCGCCGACGGGGGAATGGGGACTGAAGCTTTCTTT
-	TRBV10-3	TRBJ2-5	-	CATNSRVEETQYF	TGTGCCACCAACTCCAGGGTTGAAGAGACCCAGTACTTC
-	TRBV7-8	TRBJ2-2	-	CASSLAGSDFLNTGELFF	TGTGCCAGCAGCTTAGCTGGGAGCGACTTCCTAAACACCGGGGAGCTGTTTTTT
-	TRBV24-1	TRBJ2-4	TRBD1	CATSDPTGDSQNIQYF	TGTGCCACCAGTGACCCGACAGGGGACTCCCAAAACATTCAGTACTTC
few	TRBV14	TRBJ2-5	-	CASSQVPGAQYF	TGTGCCAGCAGCCAAGTGCCCGGGGCCCAGTACTTC
many	TRBV27	TRBJ1-6	TRBD1	CASSLDRGVSPLHF	TGTGCCAGCAGCTTGGACAGGGGTGTTTCACCCCTCCACTTT
-	TRBV7-2	TRBJ2-3	TRBD1	CASSLAGQGKEQYF	TGTGCCAGCAGCTTAGCGGGACAGGGAAAGGAGCAGTATTTT
-	TRBV9	TRBJ1-5	-	CASSVGGRNQPQHF	TGTGCCAGCAGCGTAGGGGGTCGAAATCAGCCCCAGCATTTT
many	TRBV29-1	TRBJ2-5	-	CSVENRAPETQYF	TGCAGCGTTGAAAACAGGGCCCCAGAGACCCAGTACTTC
-	TRBV12-3/TRBV12-4	TRBJ2-2	TRBD1	CASSVTGGRTGELFF	TGTGCCAGCAGCGTGACAGGGGGCAGGACCGGGGAGCTGTTTTTT
few	TRBV2	TRBJ1-2	-	CASRGVGVLQLSYGYTF	TGTGCCAGCAGGGGGGTGGGGGTCCTCCAATTGTCGTATGGCTACACCTTC
-	TRBV7-6	TRBJ2-5	-	CASSRAGKETQYF	TGTGCCAGCAGTCGAGCAGGGAAAGAGACCCAGTACTTC
-	TRBV2	TRBJ2-7	-	CASKGTLTTYEQYF	TGTGCCAGCAAAGGGACACTCACCACCTACGAGCAGTACTTC
few	TRBV7-8	TRBJ2-3	TRBD2	CASSLVLAGVLPSTDTQYF	TGTGCCAGCAGCTTAGTCCTAGCGGGAGTACTCCCAAGCACAGATACGCAGTATTTT
-	TRBV6-1	TRBJ1-2	-	CASTYRGQTYYGYTF	TGTGCCAGCACGTATCGGGGCCAGACCTACTATGGCTACACCTTC
-	TRBV7-9	TRBJ2-5	-	CASSIGVEETQYF	TGTGCCAGCAGCATCGGGGTTGAAGAGACCCAGTACTTC
few	TRBV11-2	TRBJ1-2	-	CASSLEETGSRNGYTF	TGTGCCAGCAGCTTAGAGGAAACAGGTTCGAGGAATGGCTACACCTTC
few	TRBV15	TRBJ2-5	-	CATSEDLGGSETQYF	TGTGCCACCAGCGAGGACTTGGGGGGCTCGGAGACCCAGTACTTC
-	TRBV5-5	TRBJ2-5	-	CASSRLGGGETQYF	TGTGCCAGCAGCCGTCTGGGGGGCGGAGAGACCCAGTACTTC
-	TRBV4-3	TRBJ2-1	TRBD2	CASSQGIGGLGNEQFF	TGCGCCAGCAGCCAAGGGATTGGAGGACTAGGCAATGAGCAGTTCTTC
few	TRBV11-2	TRBJ2-7	TRBD1	CASSLSRGQGTSYEQYF	TGTGCCAGCAGCCTCTCCCGAGGACAGGGGACATCCTACGAGCAGTACTTC
-	TRBV12-3/TRBV12-4	TRBJ1-1	-	CASKTILNTEAFF	TGTGCCAGCAAGACGATTTTGAACACTGAAGCTTTCTTT
few	TRBV19	TRBJ2-7	-	CASSIDVRDIYEQYF	TGTGCCAGTAGTATAGATGTCCGGGACATCTACGAGCAGTACTTC
few	TRBV5-1	TRBJ2-5	-	CASTPGDPQETQYF	TGCGCCAGCACACCGGGGGACCCCCAGGAGACCCAGTACTTC
-	TRBV15	TRBJ2-3	TRBD1	CATSNVMDRGVDTQYF	TGTGCCACCAGCAATGTAATGGACAGGGGGGTAGATACGCAGTATTTT
-	TRBV19	TRBJ2-1	TRBD1	CASSIGDRVLYNEQFF	TGTGCCAGTAGTATTGGGGACAGGGTCCTCTACAATGAGCAGTTCTTC
few	TRBV12-3/TRBV12-4	TRBJ2-2	-	CASSSPGVNTGELFF	TGTGCCAGCAGTTCACCGGGAGTGAACACCGGGGAGCTGTTTTTT
-	TRBV7-9	TRBJ1-1	-	CASTLNRPGGTEAFF	TGTGCCAGCACCCTAAACAGGCCGGGCGGCACTGAAGCTTTCTTT
few	TRBV5-6	TRBJ2-6	-	CASSSRAPGANVLTF	TGTGCCAGCAGCTCCAGGGCCCCTGGGGCCAACGTCCTGACTTTC